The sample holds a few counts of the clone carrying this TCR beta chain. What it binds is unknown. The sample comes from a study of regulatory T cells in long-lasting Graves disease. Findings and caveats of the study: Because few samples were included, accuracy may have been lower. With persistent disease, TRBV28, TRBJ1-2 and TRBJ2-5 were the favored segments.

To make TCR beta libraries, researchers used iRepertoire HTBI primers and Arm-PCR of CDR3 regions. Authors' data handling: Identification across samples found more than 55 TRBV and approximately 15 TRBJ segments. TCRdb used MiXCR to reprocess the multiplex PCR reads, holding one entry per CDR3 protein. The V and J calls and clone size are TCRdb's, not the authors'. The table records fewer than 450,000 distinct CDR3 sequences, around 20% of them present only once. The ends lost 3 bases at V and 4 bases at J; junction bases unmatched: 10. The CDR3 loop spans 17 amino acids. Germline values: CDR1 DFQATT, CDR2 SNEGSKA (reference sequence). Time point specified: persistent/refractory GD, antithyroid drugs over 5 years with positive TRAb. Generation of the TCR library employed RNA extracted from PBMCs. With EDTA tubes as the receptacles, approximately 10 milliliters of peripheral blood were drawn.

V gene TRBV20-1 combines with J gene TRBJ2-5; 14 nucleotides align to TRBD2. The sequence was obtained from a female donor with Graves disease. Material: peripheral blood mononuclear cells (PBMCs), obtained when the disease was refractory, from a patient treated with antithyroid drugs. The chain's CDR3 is CSARGPGLAGEGETQYF. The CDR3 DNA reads TGCAGTGCTAGGGGGCCGGGACTAGCGGGAGAAGGAGAGACCCAGTACTTC.